The clone carrying this T cell receptor beta chain was counted ten times or more. Its target is not known. The sample comes from a study of T-cell memory formation after mild COVID-19. Overall study context: In these data, TCR clusters were largely donor specific.

Study-wide points: Memory cells collected pre-infection included some clones that later responded, suggesting cross-reactive memory joined.

Each CDR3 protein is one row after TCRdb ran MiXCR on the 5' RACE reads. This sample has about 150,000 distinct CDR3 sequences, with around 15% found just once. The sample was PBMCs or a T cell subset sorted from them (not recorded which). This TCR came from an adult woman who had mild COVID-19 (a few samples of this study predate the infection). Cell type and time point are not known.

The CDR3 DNA reads TGCGCCAGCAGCAGTGGGACAGGGCCCTACAATGAGCAGTTCTTC. This gives the protein CASSSGTGPYNEQFF. The genes are TRBV5-1 and TRBJ2-1; 9 nucleotides match TRBD1. The CDR3 totals 15 residues. Germline CDR1 SGHRS, CDR2 YFSETQ. Losses at the gene ends were 4 bases for V and 2 bases for J; bases not matched to a gene: 4.